These 10 T cell receptor beta chains were sequenced from one sample in a study of CD8 T cells in Susac syndrome (dated by TCRdb to about 2019). To prepare the library, the immunoSEQ multiplex PCR assay was applied. RNA was extracted with the RNeasy kit and 0.5 to 1 ug was reverse transcribed using random hexamers. TCRdb reanalyzed the raw reads on its own, using fastp at Q25 for trimming and MiXCR for clone calling, and kept in-frame beta chains. One record per CDR3 amino acid sequence lists the most common genes and DNA. Recorded for this sample are roughly 160,000 distinct CDR3 sequences; 95% to 97% of them occurred a single time. Of the sample, about 0.13% is held by the ten largest clones. Sequenced material: CD4+ T cells from PBMCs. These receptors were collected from a human donor with Susac syndrome.

For the CDR3, the DNA is TGCAGTGCTAGAGAGGCAGGGCGCGACTATGGCTACACCTTC. Translated, it gives CSAREAGRDYGYTF. V is TRBV20-1 and J is TRBJ1-2; a possible D gene is TRBD1 (5 bases). V lost 0 bases and J lost 3, with 11 bases in between. This CDR3 is built from 14 residues. Germline V CDR1 and CDR2: DFQATT, SNEGSKA (reference sequence).

V and J are TRBV20-1 and TRBJ2-3; 8 bases are shared with TRBD2. V lost 5 bases to trimming and J lost 2 bases; unmatched junction nucleotides: 12. The CDR3 has 16 residues. Germline assignment: CDR1 DFQATT and CDR2 SNEGSKA (reference sequence). This CDR3 reads CSALLRLARDTDTQYF. The CDR3 DNA reads TGCAGTGCTTTGCTCCGACTAGCGAGAGACACAGATACGCAGTATTTT.

The genes are TRBV14 and TRBJ2-1, with 9 bases fitting TRBD1. The germline gives CDR1 SGHDN, CDR2 FVKESK. J gave up 8 bases and V 2 bases, and 7 bases lay outside the gene matches. The CDR3 loop spans 15 amino acids. The CDR3, as DNA: TGTGCCAGCAGCCAATGGGGGACAGGGTCCCATGAGCAGTTCTTC. This encodes CASSQWGTGSHEQFF.

The chain joins TRBV20-1 to TRBJ1-6; D might be TRBD1 (5 bases). Germline lookup yields CDR1 DFQATT and CDR2 SNEGSKA (reference sequence). Trimming shortened V by 8 bases and J by 6 bases, and 11 bases separated the two germline ends. This CDR3 spans 12 amino acids. CDR3 sequence (DNA): TGCAGTCCCGGACAAGTTAATTCACCCCTCCACTTT. Its translation: CSPGQVNSPLHF.

This chain uses TRBV30 with TRBJ2-7; 7 nucleotides match TRBD1. Trimming removed 7 bases from V and 4 bases from J; junction bases left unmatched: 16. The CDR3 covers 15 residues. CDR1 is GTSNPN and CDR2 is SVGIG in the germline V gene (reference sequence). CDR3 sequence: CASGTWSRQGYEQYF. DNA of the CDR3: TGTGCCTCGGGGACGTGGTCAAGACAGGGATACGAGCAGTACTTC.

The chain is built from TRBV5-1 and TRBJ2-1; D gene unclear. Per the germline V gene, CDR1 is SGHRS and CDR2 is YFSETQ. Trimming shortened V by 0 bases and J by 9 bases, and 16 bases separated the two germline ends. CDR3 length equals 15 residues. The CDR3 coding sequence is TGCGCCAGCAGCTTGGACCAAGCCCCTGCCCGTGAGCAGTTCTTC. The encoded protein is CASSLDQAPAREQFF.

This chain joins TRBV25-1 and TRBJ1-5; D uncertain. V lost 1 base and J lost 2, with 3 bases in between. This CDR3 is built from 13 residues. Germline V CDR1 and CDR2: MGHDK, SYGVNS. CDR3 sequence: CASSELGNQPQHF. In DNA, the CDR3 is TGTGCCAGCAGTGAATTGGGCAATCAGCCCCAGCATTTT.

The CDR3 region has the DNA TGTGCCTGGAGTCCAGGGGCATACCAAGGCTACACCTTC. This sequence encodes CAWSPGAYQGYTF. This chain joins TRBV30 and TRBJ1-2; D is perhaps TRBD1 (6 bases). The CDR3 covers 13 residues. V shed 2 bases and J shed 8 bases, with 15 bases lying between them. The germline gives CDR1 GTSNPN, CDR2 SVGIG (reference sequence).

V gene TRBV20-1 combines with J gene TRBJ1-1; D is possibly TRBD1 (5 bases). V dropped 6 bases and J dropped 2 bases, with 16 bases sitting between them. The germline gives CDR1 DFQATT, CDR2 SNEGSKA (reference sequence). The length of the CDR3 is 14 residues. The DNA of the CDR3 is TGCAGTGCCGGTGGACACCGGATAAACACTGAAGCTTTCTTT. Translating it yields CSAGGHRINTEAFF.

The V call is TRBV27, the J call TRBJ2-4, with TRBD1 matching 9 bases. Germline-derived CDR1 and CDR2 are MNHEY and SMNVEV (reference sequence). The CDR3 is 15 residues long. Germline trimming cut 4 bases from V and 7 bases from J; bases unmatched to any gene: 8. DNA for the CDR3: TGTGCCAGCAGTTCCGCGGGACAGGGTCAGAACATTCAGTACTTC. It encodes CASSSAGQGQNIQYF.